Listed here is a single TCR beta chain. Germline DNA was also extracted, while the blood RNA originated from unsorted whole blood. The CDR3 totals 14 residues. From germline, CDR1 is SGHNT and CDR2 YENEEA. V lost 6 bases, J lost 4 bases, and 13 bases lay in between. The data were taken from a study of tumor-infiltrating lymphocytes in primary liver carcinoma. Total RNA (around 510 ng) served as template for TCR beta cDNA synthesis primed by a constant-region primer. Researchers made the TCR beta libraries by running three nested multiplex PCR rounds with slightly modified ARM-PCR. The first two PCR rounds used TRBV1-TRBV30 primers with a Cbeta primer, 9 to 11 cycles each. A single record per CDR3 protein comes from TCRdb applying MiXCR to the multiplex PCR reads. This table holds around 330,000 distinct CDR3 sequences, 45% to 70% found once.

V is TRBV11-3 and J is TRBJ2-1; D is ambiguous. The receptor was isolated from a woman aged 25 to 39 with primary liver carcinoma and hepatitis B virus infection. The sequencing input was peripheral blood. The CDR3: CASSSPGVYNEQFF. CDR3 coding DNA: TGTGCCAGCAGTTCCCCGGGTGTTTACAATGAGCAGTTCTTC.